The rows below give T cell receptor beta chains drawn from one sample of a study of blood T cells in healthy people across ages. Via MiXCR, TCRdb re-called the 5' RACE reads, giving one row per CDR3 protein. The sample holds about 900,000 distinct CDR3 sequences; roughly 43% are singletons and the top ten take around 15%. Sequenced: blood. These receptor sequences come from a man aged 30 to 39 in good health. Both conserved end residues are part of each CDR3.

v_gene	CDR3aa
TRBV29-1	CSVDKGGHEQYF
TRBV2	CASSVSTETQYF
TRBV29-1	CSVPRGLYNEQFF
TRBV5-1	CASSPMGTDTQYF
TRBV7-2	CASSLANSLPYNEQFF
TRBV7-9	CASSPGTPNPGELFF
TRBV5-6	CASSRPSSYNEQFF
TRBV7-9	CASSPMSGSYEQYF
TRBV11-2	CASSLALGGNNEQFF
TRBV5-1	CASRRGQGDQETQYF
TRBV20-1	CSASEGASYGYTF
TRBV4-1	CASSQSGAGQGFLEQFF
TRBV14	CASKPSGPSSYEQYF
TRBV3-1	CASSQGTETYNEQFF
TRBV20-1	CSARKPQVVLGNNQPQHF
TRBV5-1	CASSDRTGRYEQYF
TRBV3-1	CASKSVRGETSTDTQYF
TRBV2	CASSGAAGTYEQYF
TRBV10-3	CASQRGSGQPQHF
TRBV12-3/TRBV12-4	CASSLDGGSSYEQYF
TRBV7-2	CASSPPPAYNEQFF
TRBV2	CASSESGTNEKLFF
TRBV4-1	CASSQDPSDVGNTIYF
TRBV5-1	CASSLAGQGQGYEQYF
TRBV6-5	CASSCSQGANYEQYF
TRBV5-1	CAGSSRGAGYEQFF
TRBV20-1	CSAVQISGANVLTF
TRBV6-2/TRBV6-3	CASSDQSNYGYTF
TRBV5-1	CASSLEAGNQPQHF